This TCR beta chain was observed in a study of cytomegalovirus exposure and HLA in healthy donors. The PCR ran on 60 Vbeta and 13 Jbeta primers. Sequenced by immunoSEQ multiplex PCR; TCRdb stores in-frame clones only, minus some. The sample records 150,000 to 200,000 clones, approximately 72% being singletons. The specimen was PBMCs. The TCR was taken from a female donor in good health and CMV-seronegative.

CDR3 DNA sequence: TGCGCCAGCAGCGGGGGGGACGGATTTAACTATGGCTACACCTTC. It is translated as CASSGGDGFNYGYTF. The chain couples TRBV5-1 to TRBJ1-2; D is possibly TRBD1 (5 bases). The CDR3 is made up of 15 amino acids. CDR1 and CDR2 (germline): SGHRS, YFSETQ. With 4 bases removed from V and 1 base from J, the gap between germline ends came to 14 bases.